Listed here are 31 T cell receptor beta chains from one sample, sequenced in a study of blood T cell repertoires in COVID-19. TCRdb keeps only in-frame clones here, not all; method: immunoSEQ multiplex PCR. Altogether some 250,000 clones are present, roughly nine tenths being singletons, with the ten largest covering roughly 7.8%. Material: peripheral blood. These receptors were obtained from a man aged 60 to 75 who had recovered from COVID-19.

The rearrangement uses TRBV6-5 and TRBJ1-6; D is unclear. Trimming left V 6 bases short and J 7 bases short, with 13 bases between. Germline CDR1 and CDR2: MNHEY and SVGAGI. The CDR3 is made up of 14 amino acids. Written as DNA, the CDR3 is TGTGCCAGCAGCCGACGACGGGGAAATTCACCCCTCCACTTT. Translating gives CASSRRRGNSPLHF.

This rearrangement joins TRBV9 to TRBJ2-1, with 7 bases identical to TRBD2. This CDR3 comprises 17 residues. Trimming at V came to 3 bases and at J to 4 bases, leaving 13 bases not matched to a gene. CDR1 is SGDLS and CDR2 is YYNGEE in the germline V gene. CDR3 sequence reads: CASSGSLGRGNYNEQFF. The CDR3 bases are TGTGCCAGCAGCGGAAGCTTGGGGCGGGGGAATTACAATGAGCAGTTCTTC.

The chain employs TRBV11-2 and TRBJ2-1; tentatively, D is TRBD1 (5 bases). Germline loops: CDR1 SGHAT, CDR2 FQNNGV. The CDR3 has 11 residues. V shed 7 bases and J shed 10 bases, with 11 bases lying between them. The CDR3: CASTFRGEQFF. DNA of the CDR3: TGTGCCAGCACCTTTAGGGGCGAGCAGTTCTTC.

This clone has only a few counts. The chain has TRBV3-1 (or the pseudogene TRBV3-2) and TRBJ2-3, with D uncertain. This CDR3 has 12 amino acids. From germline, CDR1 is LGHDT and CDR2 YNNKEL (reference sequence). V shed 4 bases and J shed 6 bases, with 8 bases lying between them. The CDR3 here is CASSPSRDTQYF. As DNA, the CDR3 is TGTGCCAGCAGCCCGAGCCGGGATACGCAGTATTTT.

The CDR3 loop is CASSLGTGPNIQYF. The CDR3 DNA reads as TGTGCCAGCAGCTTGGGGACAGGGCCGAACATTCAGTACTTC. This chain joins TRBV6-5 and TRBJ2-4, with 9 positions matching TRBD1. V trimming: 6 bases; J trimming: 7 bases; junction bases outside the gene matches: 7. Germline V gene data show CDR1 as MNHEY and CDR2 as SVGAGI. The CDR3 length is 14 residues.

The V and J genes are TRBV19 and TRBJ1-2, with unresolved D. The length of the CDR3 is 13 residues. CDR1 LNHDA and CDR2 SQIVND come from the germline V gene (reference sequence). The V end was cut by 5 bases, the J end by 3 bases, with 10 bases between. As DNA, the CDR3 is TGTGCCAGTAGTGAATCTGGCCACTATGGCTACACCTTC. Translated, it gives CASSESGHYGYTF.

The chain links TRBV6-1 to TRBJ2-7; 12 bases agree with TRBD1. The V gene end was trimmed by 3 bases and the J gene end by 6 bases; junction bases not matched to a gene: 6. The CDR3 has 15 residues. Germline loops: CDR1 MNHNS, CDR2 SASEGT. CDR3 amino acids: CASSEPGQGAREQYV. In DNA, the CDR3 is TGTGCCAGCAGTGAGCCGGGACAGGGGGCTCGCGAGCAGTACGTC.

This clone was detected once. The gene calls are TRBV21-1 and TRBJ2-7; the table's D gene call, TRBD1, was not cross checked with the DNA. TRBV21-1 is termed a pseudogene. The CDR3 contains 13 residues. The CDR3 loop reads CASSLQGAGEQYV. In DNA form, the CDR3 reads TGTGCCAGCAGTTTACAGGGGGCGGGAGAGCAGTACGTC.

This chain joins TRBV20-1 and TRBJ1-3, with D perhaps matching TRBD1 (5 bases). The CDR3 covers 15 residues. Trimming left V 3 bases short and J 3 bases short, with 15 bases between. CDR1 and CDR2 from the germline V gene are DFQATT and SNEGSKA (reference sequence). The CDR3 spells CSASVPGIFGNTIYF. DNA of the CDR3: TGCAGTGCTAGTGTGCCAGGGATCTTTGGAAACACCATATATTTT.

The V gene is TRBV12-5, the J gene TRBJ2-1; 8 nucleotides agree with TRBD1. This CDR3 is built from 16 residues. Germline V lookup: CDR1 LGHNT, CDR2 FRNRAP. V lost 2 bases to trimming and J lost 2 bases; unmatched junction nucleotides: 5. CDR3 amino acids: CASGLSTGGTYNEQFF. The CDR3 DNA reads TGTGCTAGTGGTTTGTCCACAGGGGGGACCTACAATGAGCAGTTCTTC.

This chain joins TRBV12-3 or TRBV12-4 and TRBJ1-4, with no clear D. The CDR3 runs to 12 residues. Deletions cut 6 bases from V and 8 bases from J, with 10 bases between. CDR3 coding DNA: TGTGCCAGCAGGAGCGGGTGGGAAAAACTGTTTTTT. Protein product: CASRSGWEKLFF.

CDR3 in amino acids: CASSFTGRNSPLHF. CDR3 coding DNA: TGTGCCAGCAGTTTCACAGGGCGTAATTCACCCCTCCACTTT. The chain is built from TRBV6-6 and TRBJ1-6; a possible D gene is TRBD1 (6 bases). This CDR3 region has 14 residues. V was pared by 4 bases and J by 6 bases, with 10 bases between. Germline V CDR1 and CDR2: MNHNY, SVGAGI (reference sequence).

J is TRBJ2-7 and V is TRBV6-5; weak D call: TRBD2 (6 bases). Germline CDR1 reads MNHEY; CDR2 reads SVGAGI. This CDR3 spans 15 amino acids. Trimming took 5 bases from V and 5 from J, leaving 19 bases between them. Here the CDR3 reads CASSPGTTRSHEQYF. The CDR3 bases are TGTGCCAGCAGTCCTGGGACGACTAGATCCCACGAGCAGTACTTC.

This clone was seen just once. V gene TRBV5-6 combines with J gene TRBJ1-2, with 9 bases matching TRBD1. There are 14 residues in the CDR3. Trimming took 2 bases from V and 3 from J; bases not matched to a gene: 2. CDR1 and CDR2 from the germline V gene are SGHDT and YYEEEE. CDR3 in DNA: TGTGCCAGCAGCTTTCGGACAGGGGACTATGGCTACACCTTC. Translating it yields CASSFRTGDYGYTF.

A single count supports this clone. The chain is built from TRBV5-1 and TRBJ1-5; D might be TRBD1 (5 bases). CDR1 is SGHRS, CDR2 YFSETQ, per germline. This CDR3 is 15 amino acids long. Deletions cut 0 bases from V and 6 bases from J, with 13 bases between. CDR3 loop: CASSLGPGSGQPQHF. The CDR3 region has the DNA TGCGCCAGCAGCTTGGGGCCAGGGTCTGGTCAGCCCCAGCATTTT.

The V call is TRBV12-1, the J call TRBJ2-1; the DNA was not compared with TRBD1, the D call given in the table. TRBV12-1 is reported as a pseudogene. The CDR3 sequence is 12 residues long. CDR3 coding DNA: TGTGCCAGCAGCTTTAAAGGGGATGAGCAGTTCTTC. Translating it yields CASSFKGDEQFF.

The chain couples TRBV19 to TRBJ2-2; unclear D gene. With 3 bases removed from V and 6 bases from J, the gap between germline ends came to 5 bases. The germline gives CDR1 LNHDA, CDR2 SQIVND (reference sequence). The CDR3 sequence is 12 residues long. CDR3 region: CASSIPSGELFF. The DNA of the CDR3 is TGTGCCAGTAGTATTCCGTCCGGGGAGCTGTTTTTT.

V usage is TRBV19 and J usage is TRBJ1-1; 8 positions agree with TRBD1. The CDR3 totals 11 residues. The V and J ends lost 7 bases and 8 bases, in that order; junction bases with no gene match: 3. CDR1 LNHDA and CDR2 SQIVND come from the germline V gene (reference sequence). Written as DNA, the CDR3 is TGTGCCAGTATCAGGGGGCGAGAAGCTTTCTTT. It specifies CASIRGREAFF.

This clone has a handful of counts. This rearrangement joins TRBV5-1 to TRBJ1-2, with 7 bases lining up with TRBD1. CDR1 and CDR2 from the germline V gene are SGHRS and YFSETQ. This CDR3 comprises 15 residues. V dropped 4 bases and J dropped 8; count of bases not matched to a gene: 14. The CDR3 loop reads CASSPDTGPRGGYTF. DNA for the CDR3: TGCGCCAGCAGCCCCGATACCGGGCCCAGGGGGGGCTACACCTTC.

CDR3 in DNA: TGTGCCAGCAGCGAAGAGAAGGAGACCTCCGATAGCAATCAGCCCCAGCATTTT. It encodes CASSEEKETSDSNQPQHF. This chain connects TRBV21-1 to TRBJ1-5. TRBV21-1 has pseudogene status. This CDR3 is 18 amino acids long.

This chain uses TRBV15 with TRBJ1-3; 7 positions match TRBD1. The germline gives CDR1 LNHNV, CDR2 YYDKDF (reference sequence). V lost 3 bases to trimming and J lost 4 bases; unmatched junction nucleotides: 9. The CDR3 is 16 amino acids. The CDR3 loop is CATSRDRQILGNTIYF. CDR3 in DNA: TGTGCCACCAGCAGGGACAGGCAGATACTGGGAAACACCATATATTTT.

J is TRBJ2-1 and V is TRBV15; 9 bases align to TRBD2. CDR3 length equals 17 residues. Germline V lookup: CDR1 LNHNV, CDR2 YYDKDF (reference sequence). The V and J ends lost 0 bases and 5 bases, in that order; junction bases with no gene match: 8. The CDR3 is CATSREASGVFHNEQFF. CDR3 DNA: TGTGCCACCAGCAGAGAGGCTAGCGGGGTTTTCCACAATGAGCAGTTCTTC.

The chain uses TRBV5-1 and TRBJ1-2, with TRBD1 matching 7 bases. The CDR3 is 19 amino acids. Germline CDR1 SGHRS, CDR2 YFSETQ. The J segment lost 0 bases and the V segment lost 0 bases, leaving 14 bases of the junction unmatched. The CDR3 region has the DNA TGCGCCAGCAGCTTGGGGTCCCGGGTCACACAGGGGACTAACTATGGCTACACCTTC. This translates into CASSLGSRVTQGTNYGYTF.

This clone was seen only once. CDR3 in DNA: TGCGCCAGCAGCCAAGGCCTGCGGAGCTCCTACGAGCAGTACGTC. It translates to CASSQGLRSSYEQYV. The chain joins TRBV4-1 to TRBJ2-7; D gene unclear. Trimming shortened V by 1 base and J by 0 bases, and 10 bases separated the two germline ends. Germline V gene sequence: CDR1 MGHRA, CDR2 YSYEKL. CDR3 length equals 15 residues.

This clone was seen once. This chain joins TRBV24-1 and TRBJ2-5; D is possibly TRBD1 (6 bases). V was clipped by 5 bases and J by 5 bases, with 11 bases between them. This CDR3 has 13 amino acids. Germline CDR1 and CDR2: KGHDR and SFDVKD. The CDR3 region has the DNA TGTGCCACCAGTGTTCAGGGGAACGAGACCCAGTACTTC. It yields the protein CATSVQGNETQYF.

The V call is TRBV5-1, the J call TRBJ2-1, with 11 bases matching TRBD2. The germline V gene encodes CDR1 SGHRS and CDR2 YFSETQ. The CDR3 totals 15 residues. Trimming removed 2 bases from V and 7 bases from J; junction bases left unmatched: 5. The CDR3 nucleotides are TGCGCCAGCAGCTTACTAGCGGGGGCGGGGAATGAGCAGTTCTTC. Protein product: CASSLLAGAGNEQFF.

The chain couples TRBV19 to TRBJ1-4; TRBD1 agrees at 9 bases. The CDR3 is 17 amino acids. CDR1 is LNHDA and CDR2 is SQIVND in the germline V gene (reference sequence). Trimming at V came to 5 bases and at J to 2 bases, leaving 9 bases not matched to a gene. This CDR3 is CASSPIDRGTTNEKLFF. The CDR3 DNA sequence: TGTGCCAGTAGTCCCATCGACAGGGGGACGACTAATGAAAAACTGTTTTTT. Full variable domain (rest looked up from reference TRBV19 and TRBJ1-4): DGGITQSPKYLFRKEGQNVTLSCEQNLNHDAMYWYRQDPGQGLRLIYYSQIVNDFQKGDIAEGYSVSREKKESFPLTVTSAQKNPTAFYLCASSPIDRGTTNEKLFFGSGTQLSVL.

This clone was found a few times. This chain joins TRBV7-9 and TRBJ1-4; 8 bases map to TRBD1. Germline V gives CDR1 SEHNR, CDR2 FQNEAQ (reference sequence). V lost 6 bases to trimming and J lost 6 bases; unmatched junction nucleotides: 9. This CDR3 contains 15 residues. The CDR3 nucleotides read TGTGCCAGCAGGGGGGAAGGACAGGGCGATGAAAAACTGTTTTTT. Amino acid sequence: CASRGEGQGDEKLFF.

This clone has just one count. The V and J genes are TRBV14 and TRBJ1-6; maybe TRBD1 (5 bases). This CDR3 region has 15 residues. V lost 0 bases, J lost 7 bases, and 10 bases lay in between. The germline gives CDR1 SGHDN, CDR2 FVKESK. CDR3: CASSQDWGINSPLHF. The CDR3, as DNA: TGTGCCAGCAGCCAAGATTGGGGCATAAATTCACCCCTCCACTTT.

The V and J genes are TRBV27 and TRBJ2-7, with no clear D. The ends were cut back, 6 bases at V and 0 bases at J, with 12 bases in the middle. Germline V gene sequence: CDR1 MNHEY, CDR2 SMNVEV (reference sequence). The CDR3 runs to 14 residues. The CDR3, as DNA: TGTGCCAGCAGGAAACTCGGTTACTCCTACGAGCAGTACTTC. This encodes CASRKLGYSYEQYF.

The chain recombines TRBV11-2 with TRBJ1-3; 9 positions agree with TRBD1. The V gene's germline CDR1 is SGHAT and CDR2 FQNNGV. CDR3 size: 15 residues. V was pared by 5 bases and J by 2 bases, with 4 bases of the junction left unmatched. CDR3 residues: CASSTDRGTGNTIYF. Here the CDR3 DNA reads TGTGCCAGCAGCACCGACAGGGGGACTGGAAACACCATATATTTT.